The entry below gives a single T cell receptor (beta chain) sequence along with its context. Its antigen remains unknown. V shed 0 bases and J 4 bases; nucleotides not matched to a gene: 3. The CDR3 loop spans 15 amino acids. CDR1 and CDR2 (germline): LGHNA, YNFKEQ. The source of the sample is a study of cytomegalovirus exposure and HLA in healthy donors. Study-wide points: Subsequent analysis revealed that first-cohort TCR clusters tended to co-occur in the 130 or so validation repertoires. High specificity and sensitivity for cytomegalovirus status were reported for the classifier. Most TCR sequences were rare, but some public TCRs occurred in many donors.

Clones were sequenced by immunoSEQ multiplex PCR, and TCRdb holds only the in-frame ones, with some missing. This sample has 150,000 to 200,000 clones, with 65% to 90% found just once. This chain uses TRBV4-2 with TRBJ2-7, with 10 bases matching TRBD2. This clonotype was sampled from a woman in her late teens or twenties in good health and CMV-seronegative. Sequencing was carried out using PBMCs. The CDR3 sequence is CASSQDPSGGYEQYF. The CDR3 DNA follows: TGTGCCAGCAGCCAAGATCCTAGCGGGGGATACGAGCAGTACTTC.